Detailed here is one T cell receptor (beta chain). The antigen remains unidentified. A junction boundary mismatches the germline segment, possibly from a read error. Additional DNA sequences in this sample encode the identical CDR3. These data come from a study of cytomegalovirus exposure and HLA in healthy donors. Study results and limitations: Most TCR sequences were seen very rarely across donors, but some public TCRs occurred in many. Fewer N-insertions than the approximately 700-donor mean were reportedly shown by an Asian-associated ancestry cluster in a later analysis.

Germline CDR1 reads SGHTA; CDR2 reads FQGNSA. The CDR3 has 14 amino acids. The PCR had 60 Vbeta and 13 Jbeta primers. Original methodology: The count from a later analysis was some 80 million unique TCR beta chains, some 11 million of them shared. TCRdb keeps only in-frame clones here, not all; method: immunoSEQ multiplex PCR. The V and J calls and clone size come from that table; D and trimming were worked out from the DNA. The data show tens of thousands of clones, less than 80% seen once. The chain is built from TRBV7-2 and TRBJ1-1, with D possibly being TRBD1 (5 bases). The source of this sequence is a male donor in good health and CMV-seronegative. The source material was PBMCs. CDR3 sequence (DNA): TGTGCCAGCAGTTTAGGGGCCGGGAACACTGAAGCTTTCTTT. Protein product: CASSLGAGNTEAFF.